A single T cell receptor beta chain is shown here with its context. Its antigen is currently unknown. TCRdb keeps only in-frame clones here, not all; method: immunoSEQ multiplex PCR. The sample has about 280,000 clones, roughly 88% seen once. Per germline, CDR1 LNHNV and CDR2 YYDKDF (reference sequence). The CDR3 has 16 residues. J gave up 2 bases and V 2 bases, and 3 bases lay outside the gene matches. This specimen belongs to a study of cytomegalovirus exposure and HLA in healthy donors. General observations from the study: The dataset shows that most TCR sequences were rare, while some public TCRs occurred in many donors.

The donors were members of the validation cohort, which comprised more than 90 subjects and was separate from the first cohort of several hundred subjects. V usage is TRBV15 and J usage is TRBJ2-3; 11 positions agree with TRBD2. Sequencing was done on a sample of PBMCs. This TCR derives from a young woman in good health and CMV-seronegative. CDR3 region: CATSRTSGGTTDTQYF. CDR3 DNA sequence: TGTGCCACCAGCAGAACTAGCGGGGGAACCACAGATACGCAGTATTTT.